One and the same sample provided the 7 T cell receptor beta chains below, sequenced in a study of shared clonotypes between healthy human individuals. The table came from immunoSEQ multiplex PCR; TCRdb's copy has only in-frame clones and leaves some out. The table lists 550,000 to 800,000 clones, about nine tenths of them singletons. The sequencing sample was made of memory CD8+ T cells from PBMCs. Subset specified: CD45RO+ cells pooled with CCR7-negative TemRA cells. The origin of the receptors is a man younger than 35 in good health. Some clones in this sample may be carry-over from other donors' samples.

The chain carries TRBV15 and TRBJ2-3, with D possibly called TRBD1 or TRBD2 (5 bases each). The germline V gene encodes CDR1 LNHNV and CDR2 YYDKDF (reference sequence). Trimming took off 0 bases at V and 4 bases at J, with 11 bases between the two ends. The CDR3 extends over 15 amino acids. The CDR3 DNA reads TGTGCCACCAGCAGAGATCGGGGCAGCCCAGATACGCAGTATTTT. Protein product: CATSRDRGSPDTQYF.

The chain joins TRBV11-2 to TRBJ2-2; no clear D gene. The CDR3 has 14 residues. Trimming took 0 bases from V and 9 from J, leaving 11 bases between them. Germline-derived CDR1 and CDR2 are SGHAT and FQNNGV. CDR3 sequence (DNA): TGTGCCAGCAGCTTAGAAGGAGACGGGCGGGAGCTGTTTTTT. Translation: CASSLEGDGRELFF.

This clone was detected once. This chain connects TRBV18 to TRBJ2-3; 7 nucleotides match TRBD2. V gave up 3 bases and J gave up 2 bases; unmatched junction bases: 14. The CDR3 has 18 amino acids. Per germline, CDR1 KGHSH and CDR2 LQKENI. The chain's CDR3 is CASSPSPLAAINTDTQYF. CDR3 DNA: TGTGCCAGCTCACCTTCCCCTCTAGCGGCTATAAACACAGATACGCAGTATTTT.

The rearrangement uses TRBV6-1 and TRBJ2-7, with a possible D match to TRBD1 (5 bases). Trimming shortened V by 7 bases and J by 9 bases, and 28 bases separated the two germline ends. CDR1 is MNHNS and CDR2 is SASEGT in the germline V gene. The CDR3 totals 16 residues. The CDR3 here is CASTEARQNPSVGQYF. The CDR3 DNA reads as TGTGCCAGCACCGAAGCCCGACAGAATCCCTCCGTAGGGCAGTACTTC.

The rearrangement joins TRBV19 to TRBJ1-1; no reliable D call. Per germline, CDR1 LNHDA and CDR2 SQIVND (reference sequence). V lost 4 bases and J lost 1, with 7 bases in between. CDR3 length: 13 amino acids. CDR3 loop: CASSTRGNTEAFF. In DNA, the CDR3 is TGTGCCAGTAGTACCCGAGGGAACACTGAAGCTTTCTTT.

The chain combines TRBV4-3 with TRBJ2-5; D gene uncertain. The V gene's germline CDR1 is LGHNA and CDR2 YSLEER. Between the trimmed V and J ends, which lost 1 base and 4 bases, there was a span of 16 bases. The length of the CDR3 is 16 residues. CDR3 in DNA: TGCGCCAGCAGCCAAGGACTTTTCTTAATTGGAGAGACCCAGTACTTC. It encodes CASSQGLFLIGETQYF.

This sequence joins TRBV5-6 and TRBJ2-5, with no clear D. The V gene lost 4 bases and the J gene lost 3 bases, with 13 bases spanning the gap. Germline V lookup: CDR1 SGHDT, CDR2 YYEEEE. The CDR3 runs to 14 residues. The CDR3 nucleotides are TGTGCCAGCAGCCCCGTAGTGCCCAAAGAGACCCAGTACTTC. This translates into CASSPVVPKETQYF.